Here is one T cell receptor beta chain with its context. Its antigen is currently not known. The record has no base qualities; no much larger clone is one base away. The immunoSEQ Assay, a bias-controlled multiplex PCR, was used to amplify TCRbeta CDR3 regions from genomic DNA. From the authors' description of their analysis: The number of nucleated cells in each sample was estimated by amplification of reference gene primers within the assay. To quantify the absolute abundance of each unique TCRbeta CDR3 rearrangement, sequence reads were collapsed and filtered. For each sample, productive Simpson clonality was calculated by taking the square root of Simpson's diversity index across productive rearrangements. In TCRdb, the immuneACCESS table is reduced to in-frame sequences with V and J assigned. These tables do not hold every clone; where another copy was compared, an unresolved V gene accounts for under half, and the others remain unexplained. D and trimming were read from the DNA, whereas the V and J calls and clone size are those reported in that table. This sample lists around 450,000 clones; roughly nine tenths were detected once. Clones ranked in the top ten supply around 1.8% of the sample.

Taken from the germline V gene, the CDR1 and CDR2 loops are SNHLY and FYNNEI. The junction shows trimming of 1 base on V and 5 bases on J, and the gene matches do not reach 8 bases of it. The CDR3, from cysteine to phenylalanine, totals 17 residues. Only the CDR3 DNA is retained, 51 bases long and in frame from the first base. This sample is part of a study of blood T cell repertoires in COVID-19 (dated by TCRdb to between 2020 and 2021). Describing the broader study: Samples from collaborators originated in the United States, Italy and Spain and spanned both the acute and convalescent phases of COVID-19. The prospective study material was composed of cDNA or gDNA derived from T cells, B-cell-depleted T cells, or PBMCs. The dataset comprised deeply sampled blood TCRbeta repertoires from subjects exposed to, actively infected with, or recovered from COVID-19. The repertoires were released in a freely available public database intended as a resource for research on the immune response to SARS-CoV-2. The samples were drawn from two sources: the first 160 participants of the ongoing ImmuneRACE study, and approximately 1,300 subjects contributed by 6 global collaborators. Nearly every sample came with metadata listing a de-identified subject ID, COVID-19 status, age in years and sex. Where available, HLA class I and class II types were taken from metadata supplied by the sample provider and were not determined by assay-based typing. Study-wide findings and limitations: The amount of clinical and demographic metadata varied by source and participant and was provided uncurated.

Participants in the prospective study were enrolled through a virtual design, were aged roughly 18 to 100 years, and lived in about 25 United States geographic areas. Cohort assignment in the prospective study relied on participant-reported clinical history from a screening survey and a study questionnaire. In the prospective study, whole blood, serum and a nasopharyngeal or oropharyngeal swab were collected from each participant by mobile phlebotomists. Prospective study participants could optionally give additional blood draws and questionnaires over an approximately 2-month period. Prospective study blood samples were shipped either frozen or at room temperature before DNA extraction.

The sequence was collected from a woman under 30 with acute COVID-19. Sequencing was performed on PBMCs or T cells enriched from blood (not recorded which). This chain is built from TRBV2 and TRBJ1-6; 7 central nucleotides agree with TRBD1. For the CDR3, the sequence is CASSEERQGLDNSPLHF. The nucleotides are TGTGCCAGCAGTGAAGAAAGACAGGGTTTGGATAATTCACCCCTCCACTTT. Joined to the reference TRBV2 and TRBJ1-6 proteins, this CDR3 gives the full variable domain: EPEVTQTPSHQVTQMGQEVILRCVPISNHLYFYWYRQILGQKVEFLVSFYNNEISEKSEIFDDQFSVERPDGSNFTLKIRSTKLEDSAMYFCASSEERQGLDNSPLHFGNGTRLTVT.